The entry below gives a single T cell receptor (beta chain) sequence along with its context. Its specificity is not known. These data come from a study of cytomegalovirus exposure and HLA in healthy donors. Findings of the study overall: Most sequenced TCRs were rare (though some public TCRs occurred in many donors). The authors later found HLA-associated TCR beta chains more clonally expanded than equally common others.

Donors were nominally healthy when sampled, though unrecorded immune exposures were likely. This PCR relied on a set of 60 Vbeta primers and 13 Jbeta primers. Original processing methods: Approximately 11 million shared chains were among the 60 million to 80 million unique TCR beta chains that a later analysis counted. TCRdb keeps only in-frame clones here, not all; method: immunoSEQ multiplex PCR. The DNA was the basis for D and trimming; V, J and clone size are from that table. The sample has about 200,000 clones, roughly 80% seen once. The germline V gene encodes CDR1 SGHVS and CDR2 FQNEAQ. The CDR3 totals 13 residues. Trimming removed 6 bases at V and 6 bases at J, with 12 bases between.

The sample was PBMCs. This TCR derives from a male donor in good health and CMV-seropositive. The chain uses TRBV7-8 and TRBJ2-1, with a tentative D call TRBD2 (6 bases). CDR3 loop: CASSLTRGNEQFF. CDR3 DNA sequence: TGTGCCAGCAGTTTGACGCGGGGCAATGAGCAGTTCTTC.